The clone carrying this TCR beta chain was counted ten times or more. Its antigen is as yet unknown. The sample is drawn from a study of T-cell memory formation after mild COVID-19. General study results and limits: Some clones that responded were present in memory (sampled pre-infection), which suggests cross-reactive memory joined.

TCRdb called the 5' RACE reads again in MiXCR, with one record for every CDR3 protein. The sample includes approximately 98,000 distinct CDR3 sequences, 18% seen only once; the top ten take 5% to 7%. Sequenced material: PBMCs or a T cell subset sorted from them (not recorded which). The receptor was isolated from a man aged 18-30 years who had mild COVID-19 (a few samples of this study predate the infection). Cell type and time point are not known.

For the CDR3, the DNA is TGTGCCAGCAGCCCCCTTGGGTGGGGGCTGGATGAGCAGTTCTTC. Translating it yields CASSPLGWGLDEQFF. The chain couples TRBV14 to TRBJ2-1; D possibly corresponds to TRBD1 (6 bases). This CDR3 comprises 15 residues. In germline, CDR1 is SGHDN, CDR2 FVKESK. Trimming removed 4 bases from V and 8 bases from J, with 18 bases in between. Full variable domain (remainder filled in from reference TRBV14 and TRBJ2-1): EAGVTQFPSHSVIEKGQTVTLRCDPISGHDNLYWYRRVMGKEIKFLLHFVKESKQDESGMPNNRFLAERTGGTYSTLKVQPAELEDSGVYFCASSPLGWGLDEQFFGPGTRLTVL.